The T cell receptor beta chain described here comes from a study of control samples from healthy donors and cancer patients. The V and J ends lost 0 bases and 6 bases respectively, with 15 bases between them. This CDR3 is built from 15 residues. The germline V gene encodes CDR1 SGHRS and CDR2 YFSETQ. Assay used: immunoSEQ multiplex PCR; TCRdb lists only in-frame clones, some missing. The sample yields some 120,000 clones, approximately 90% seen once. The sequenced sample was blood. This sequence originates from a young man in good health. The chain joins TRBV5-1 to TRBJ1-2; no firm D call. The CDR3 sequence is CASSLASFRSDGYTF. The CDR3 DNA reads as TGCGCCAGCAGCTTGGCCAGCTTCCGGAGTGATGGCTACACCTTC. Drawing the rest from reference TRBV5-1 and TRBJ1-2, the complete variable domain is KAGVTQTPRYLIKTRGQQVTLSCSPISGHRSVSWYQQTPGQGLQFLFEYFSETQRNKGNFPGRFSGRQFSNSRSEMNVSTLELGDSALYLCASSLASFRSDGYTFGSGTRLTVV.